The sequence of this T cell receptor beta chain was determined in a study of metastatic and nonmetastatic thyroid tumors. Study background: Thyroid patients, malignant and benign, had repertoires compared across blood and tumor or nodule tissue.

With V trimmed by 5 bases and J by 6 bases, 3 bases remained unmatched. CDR1 is MNHNS, CDR2 SASEGT, per germline. The CDR3 is made up of 15 amino acids. In the source study's methods: Across clinicopathological groups, CDR3 differences served as the basis for building a distant-metastasis classifier for papillary thyroid cancer. Using MiXCR, TCRdb reanalyzed the PCR reads. The V and J calls were determined by TCRdb, not by the authors. This table has about 18,000 clones, 34% appearing once. Thyroid surgery took place with no prior treatment in any patient. Study-level findings and limits: As reported, TCR beta diversity in blood and tumor was significantly higher in malignant thyroid tumors than in benign nodules.

This clone has at least ten counts. Its antigen is not known. This clonotype was sampled from a male donor with papillary thyroid cancer or a benign thyroid nodule (not recorded which). Some clones in this sample may be carry-over from other donors' samples. The V call is TRBV6-1, the J call TRBJ2-1; TRBD2 matches 14 bases. What was sequenced was tumor tissue. The CDR3 DNA reads as TGTGCCAGCAGTCGACTAGCGGGAGGGGGCAATGAGCAGTTCTTC. Its protein is CASSRLAGGGNEQFF.